This TCR beta chain was recorded in a study of T cells in Graves' hyperthyroidism and ophthalmopathy. Amplification targeted TCR beta CDR3 regions from RNA transcripts. Using the HTBI primer set, a first-round RT-PCR was run on the TCR CDR3. TCRdb re-called the multiplex PCR reads with MiXCR, one entry per CDR3 protein. The sample records fewer than 350,000 distinct CDR3 sequences, approximately 22% being singletons. Trimming removed 1 base at V and 4 bases at J, with 16 bases between. CDR1 is LNHDA, CDR2 SQIVND, per germline (reference sequence). This CDR3 contains 16 residues. Graves' hyperthyroidism was deemed stable given no ophthalmopathy progression within 18 months. Orbital computed tomography, thyroid ultrasound, serum thyroxine and TRAb, and clinical symptoms together informed the diagnoses.

The V gene is TRBV19, the J gene TRBJ2-5; D is possibly TRBD1 or TRBD2 (6 bases each). This TCR was recovered from a woman aged 50 to 60 with Graves' hyperthyroidism. Sequencing input: blood. The CDR3 spells CASSIARAGGGETQYF. CDR3 DNA: TGTGCCAGTAGTATAGCACGGGCCGGGGGCGGAGAGACCCAGTACTTC.